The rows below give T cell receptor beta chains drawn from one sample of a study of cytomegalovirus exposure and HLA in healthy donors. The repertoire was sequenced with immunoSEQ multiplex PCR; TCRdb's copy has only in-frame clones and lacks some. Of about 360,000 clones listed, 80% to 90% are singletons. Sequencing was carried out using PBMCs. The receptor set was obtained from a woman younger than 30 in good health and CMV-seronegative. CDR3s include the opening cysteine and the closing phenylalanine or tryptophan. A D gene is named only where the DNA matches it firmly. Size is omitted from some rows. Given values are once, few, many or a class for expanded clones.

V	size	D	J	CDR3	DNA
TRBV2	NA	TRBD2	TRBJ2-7	CASRGTSASYEQYF	TGTGCCAGCAGAGGGACTAGCGCCTCCTACGAGCAGTACTTC
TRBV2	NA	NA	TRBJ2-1	CASRRGGAYNEQFF	TGTGCCAGCAGGAGGGGGGGGGCTTACAATGAGCAGTTCTTC
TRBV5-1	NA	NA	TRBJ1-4	CASSQPGTPTEKLFF	TGCGCCAGCAGTCAGCCCGGGACTCCCACCGAAAAACTGTTTTTT
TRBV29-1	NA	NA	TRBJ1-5	CSVREDTYSNQPQHF	TGCAGCGTTCGGGAGGACACTTATAGCAATCAGCCCCAGCATTTT
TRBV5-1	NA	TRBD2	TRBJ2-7	CASSLTSGGTYEQYF	TGCGCCAGCAGCTTGACTAGCGGGGGCACCTACGAGCAGTACTTC
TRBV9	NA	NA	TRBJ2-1	CASSVGIVGAVGDEQFF	TGTGCCAGCAGCGTAGGAATCGTGGGAGCCGTCGGGGATGAGCAGTTCTTC
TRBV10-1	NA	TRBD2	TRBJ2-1	CASSGLRTSGSLSYNEQFF	TGCGCCAGCAGTGGTCTTCGGACTAGCGGGAGCCTTTCCTACAATGAGCAGTTCTTC
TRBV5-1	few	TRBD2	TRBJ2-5	CASSLETAGRGAQYF	TGCGCCAGCAGCTTGGAGACAGCGGGGCGCGGCGCCCAGTACTTC
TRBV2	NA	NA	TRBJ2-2	CASNTGITGELFF	TGTGCCAGCAATACAGGGATAACCGGGGAGCTGTTTTTT
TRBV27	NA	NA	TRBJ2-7	CASSFRGGNYEQYF	TGTGCCAGCAGTTTTAGGGGGGGTAACTACGAGCAGTACTTC
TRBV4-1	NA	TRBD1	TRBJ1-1	CASSVHRTGNTEAFF	TGCGCCAGCAGCGTTCACCGGACAGGTAACACTGAAGCTTTCTTT
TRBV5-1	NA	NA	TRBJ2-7	CASSIQGRGDEQYF	TGCGCCAGCAGTATACAGGGCAGGGGGGACGAGCAGTACTTC
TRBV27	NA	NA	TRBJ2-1	CASSPSSSYNEQFF	TGTGCCAGCAGTCCGAGTAGCTCCTACAATGAGCAGTTCTTC
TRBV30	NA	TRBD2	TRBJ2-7	CAWSTGLAGDEQYF	TGTGCCTGGAGTACAGGGCTAGCGGGAGACGAGCAGTACTTC
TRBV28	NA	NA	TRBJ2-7	CASSFNEQYF	TGTGCCAGCAGTTTTAACGAGCAGTACTTC
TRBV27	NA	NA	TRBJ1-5	CASSPVYSNQPQHF	TGTGCCAGCAGTCCCGTGTATAGCAATCAGCCCCAGCATTTT
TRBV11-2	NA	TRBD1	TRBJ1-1	CASSPGTRGRSTEAFF	TGTGCCAGCAGCCCGGGAACGAGGGGGCGAAGCACTGAAGCTTTCTTT
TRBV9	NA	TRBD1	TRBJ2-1	CASSPRTGGLNEQFF	TGTGCCAGCAGCCCTCGGACAGGGGGCTTGAATGAGCAGTTCTTC
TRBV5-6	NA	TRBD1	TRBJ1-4	CASSLRQGSTNEKLFF	TGTGCCAGCAGCTTACGACAGGGTTCAACTAATGAAAAACTGTTTTTT
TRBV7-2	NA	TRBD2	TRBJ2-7	CASSVTGTSGRTYEQYF	TGTGCCAGCAGCGTTACCGGGACTAGCGGGAGGACCTACGAGCAGTACTTC
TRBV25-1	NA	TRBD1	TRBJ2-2	CAIGQGAGTGELFF	TGTGCCATCGGACAGGGGGCAGGAACCGGGGAGCTGTTTTTT
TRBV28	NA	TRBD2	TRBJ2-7	CASSFSGGTSYEQYF	TGTGCCAGCAGTTTTAGCGGGGGGACGTCCTACGAGCAGTACTTC
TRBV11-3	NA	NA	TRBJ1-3	CASSSPGGNTIYF	TGTGCCAGCAGCTCGCCGGGGGGAAACACCATATATTTT